Presented here are 17 T cell receptor beta chains from one specimen sequenced in a study of response to subunit inactivated influenza vaccine. A single record per CDR3 protein comes from TCRdb applying MiXCR to the RT-PCR reads. Among under 800,000 distinct CDR3 sequences listed, approximately 14% were seen once. Sequenced here: PBMCs from blood, sampled less than 15 days before vaccination. The receptors shown here come from a man aged 50-59 years who received an inactivated influenza vaccine.

V and J are TRBV5-6 and TRBJ2-1; either TRBD1 or TRBD2 may fit D (5 bases each). The CDR3 loop spans 13 amino acids. The germline V gene encodes CDR1 SGHDT and CDR2 YYEEEE. V shed 5 bases and J shed 9 bases, with 15 bases lying between them. DNA for the CDR3: TGTGCCAGCAGTTTCGGGGCAAAGGGTGAGCAGTTCTTC. As protein: CASSFGAKGEQFF.

There are many counts of this clonotype. V gene TRBV20-1 combines with J gene TRBJ2-7, with D perhaps matching TRBD2 (6 bases). The germline V and J ends were trimmed by 0 bases and 5 bases, with 23 bases remaining between them. The CDR3 runs to 17 residues. CDR1 and CDR2 from the germline V gene are DFQATT and SNEGSKA (reference sequence). For the CDR3, the DNA is TGCAGTGCTAGAGATATTTCGCGCCGAGGAACGGGAGACGAGCAGTACTTC. Translated, it gives CSARDISRRGTGDEQYF.

With respect to this clonotype: Since a much larger clone is just one base distant, this may be a read error. Lacking the conserved final phenylalanine or tryptophan, this CDR3 likely reflects a read error. The gene calls are TRBV29-1 and TRBJ2-7, with 7 bases matching TRBD1. Germline loops: CDR1 SQVTM, CDR2 ANQGSEA. Trimming cost V 0 bases and J 2 bases; bases outside gene matches: 4. The CDR3 is 14 amino acids. This chain's CDR3 is CSVEDPGQTYEQYL. Here the CDR3 DNA reads TGCAGCGTTGAAGACCCGGGACAGACCTACGAGCAGTACTTA.

V and J are TRBV12-5 and TRBJ1-5, with a weak D call TRBD1 (6 bases). Per germline, CDR1 LGHNT and CDR2 FRNRAP. The CDR3 length is 17 residues. Trimming stripped 3 bases from V and 2 bases from J, with 17 bases between. CDR3 protein: CASGFAGTTGGNQPQHF. The CDR3 nucleotides read TGTGCTAGTGGTTTTGCCGGGACAACGGGGGGCAATCAGCCCCAGCATTTT.

In this sample, this clonotype turned up a few times. This chain links TRBV11-1 with TRBJ2-2; 8 bases agree with TRBD1. The ends lost 5 bases at V and 2 bases at J; junction bases unmatched: 7. The length of the CDR3 is 16 residues. Germline lookup yields CDR1 SGHAT and CDR2 FQDESV (reference sequence). The CDR3 region is CASSRDRFLNTGELFF. As DNA, the CDR3 is TGTGCCAGCAGCCGGGACAGGTTCTTAAACACCGGGGAGCTGTTTTTT.

The chain carries TRBV20-1 and TRBJ2-7, with 9 nucleotides matching TRBD2. This CDR3 contains 14 residues. Germline-derived CDR1 and CDR2 are DFQATT and SNEGSKA (reference sequence). The V gene end was trimmed by 8 bases and the J gene end by 5 bases; junction bases not matched to a gene: 13. CDR3 sequence: CSTPISGSIDEQYF. The CDR3 coding sequence is TGCAGTACCCCGATTAGCGGGAGTATCGACGAGCAGTACTTC.

This clonotype was counted only a few times. The chain combines TRBV7-2 with TRBJ2-5; TRBD2 matches 9 bases. Trimming removed 0 bases from V and 4 bases from J; junction bases left unmatched: 6. The CDR3 has 16 amino acids. Germline V gene data show CDR1 as SGHTA and CDR2 as FQGNSA. CDR3 DNA: TGTGCCAGCAGCTTAGCTGGCGGGGGGGCGGGAGAGACCCAGTACTTC. Protein product: CASSLAGGGAGETQYF. Supplemented by reference TRBV7-2 and TRBJ2-5, the full variable domain reads GAGVSQSPSNKVTEKGKDVELRCDPISGHTALYWYRQSLGQGLEFLIYFQGNSAPDKSGLPSDRFSAERTGGSVSTLTIQRTQQEDSAVYLCASSLAGGGAGETQYFGPGTRLLVL.

This clonotype was detected only a few times. The rearrangement joins TRBV29-1 to TRBJ2-5; D remains unclear. In germline, CDR1 is SQVTM, CDR2 ANQGSEA. V dropped 6 bases and J dropped 1 base, with 12 bases sitting between them. The CDR3 runs to 13 residues. This CDR3 is CSVESRIQETQYF. DNA for the CDR3: TGCAGCGTCGAATCGAGGATCCAAGAGACCCAGTACTTC.

In this sample, this clonotype turned up a few times. J is TRBJ2-2 and V is TRBV5-1; no firm D call. The V end was cut by 5 bases, the J end by 2 bases, with 13 bases between. Germline V gene sequence: CDR1 SGHRS, CDR2 YFSETQ. The CDR3 sequence is 15 residues long. CDR3 nucleotide sequence: TGCGCCAGCAGTCTCGACCGGAGTAACACCGGGGAGCTGTTTTTT. This codes for CASSLDRSNTGELFF.

This clonotype was seen a handful of times. V usage is TRBV2 and J usage is TRBJ1-2; 8 bases line up with TRBD1. The CDR3 has 13 amino acids. The junction had 8 bases not matched to a gene; V was cut back by 6 bases and J by 8 bases. In germline, CDR1 is SNHLY, CDR2 FYNNEI. CDR3 residues: CASSALTGDGYTF. CDR3 nucleotides: TGTGCCAGCAGCGCACTGACAGGGGACGGCTACACCTTC.

This clonotype was detected a few times. The chain is built from TRBV3-1 and TRBJ2-7; D possibly corresponds to TRBD2 (6 bases). The CDR3 runs to 15 residues. Trimming cost V 5 bases and J 2 bases, with 16 bases left between them. Germline V gene lookup returns CDR1 LGHDT and CDR2 YNNKEL (reference sequence). CDR3 protein: CASSSRDWGTYEQYF. The CDR3 DNA reads TGTGCCAGCAGCTCCCGGGACTGGGGGACCTACGAGCAGTACTTC.

This clonotype was counted only a few times. The chain joins TRBV29-1 to TRBJ1-2; D gene uncertain. The length of the CDR3 is 11 residues. The germline V gene encodes CDR1 SQVTM and CDR2 ANQGSEA. Trimming shortened V by 3 bases and J by 2 bases, and 4 bases separated the two germline ends. The CDR3 nucleotides read TGCAGCGTTGATTCGAACTATGGCTACACCTTC. Translating it yields CSVDSNYGYTF.

This clonotype was observed once. This sequence joins TRBV20-1 and TRBJ2-3; TRBD1 might be the D (5 bases). CDR1 is DFQATT and CDR2 is SNEGSKA in the germline V gene (reference sequence). The CDR3 runs to 14 residues. Trimming took 3 bases from V and 4 from J, leaving 14 bases between them. DNA of the CDR3: TGCAGTGCTAGTGGGCGGAGCAGGGCAGATACGCAGTATTTT. It is translated as CSASGRSRADTQYF.

This clonotype was detected many times. The chain recombines TRBV29-1 with TRBJ2-7, with TRBD2 identical over 14 bases. V lost 6 bases to trimming and J lost 4 bases; unmatched junction nucleotides: 8. From germline, CDR1 is SQVTM and CDR2 ANQGSEA. The CDR3 is made up of 15 amino acids. Here the CDR3 reads CSVKGLAGDLYEQYF. The CDR3 DNA sequence: TGCAGCGTAAAGGGACTAGCGGGAGATCTTTACGAGCAGTACTTC.

This clonotype was picked up one time. The chain has TRBV2 and TRBJ1-2; TRBD1 matches at 8 bases. Unmatched junction bases numbered 1, after V lost 2 bases and J lost 5 bases. The CDR3 extends over 13 amino acids. Germline V CDR1 and CDR2: SNHLY, FYNNEI. CDR3 sequence reads: CASSETGGYGYTF. The CDR3, as DNA: TGTGCCAGCAGTGAAACAGGGGGGTATGGCTACACCTTC.

The chain couples TRBV11-2 to TRBJ2-6; 8 nucleotides line up with TRBD1. Germline V lookup: CDR1 SGHAT, CDR2 FQNNGV. Trimming removed 3 bases from V and 9 bases from J; junction bases left unmatched: 4. CDR3 size: 14 residues. CDR3 DNA: TGTGCCAGCAGCTTCAACAGGGGGTTCAACGTCCTGACTTTC. Its translation: CASSFNRGFNVLTF.

This chain uses TRBV12-3 or TRBV12-4 with TRBJ2-2; D may be TRBD2 (7 bases). CDR3 length equals 15 residues. Deletions cut 6 bases from V and 5 bases from J, with 16 bases between. The CDR3 DNA sequence: TGTGCCAGCAGGGGGGGGGGCTCCCTTACCGGGGAGCTGTTTTTT. It specifies CASRGGGSLTGELFF.